This T cell receptor beta chain is from a study of blood T cell repertoires in COVID-19. Background on the study: Acute and convalescent COVID-19 specimens originated in the United States, Italy and Spain. The cDNA or gDNA used as material had been derived from T cells, B-cell-depleted T cells, or PBMCs.

Authors' data handling: Amplified reference gene primers provided the basis for estimating nucleated cell counts. Clones were sequenced by immunoSEQ multiplex PCR, and TCRdb holds only the in-frame ones, with some missing. Clone size and V and J calls were adopted from that table, with D and trimming inferred from the DNA. In the table there are 410,000 or so clones, 89% of which are singletons. CDR1 and CDR2 (germline): MNHEY, SVGAGI. Deletions cut 0 bases from V and 10 bases from J, with 18 bases between. The CDR3 is 16 amino acids. Seattle's cohort entered during active infection and was followed longitudinally.

This chain links TRBV6-5 with TRBJ1-4, with a weak D call TRBD1 (5 bases). The material sequenced was peripheral blood. The clonotype comes from a woman between 40 and 55 years old with COVID-19, enrolled during active disease. Written as DNA, the CDR3 is TGTGCCAGCAGTTACTCTACCGGGACGGGAGTTGGAAAACTGTTTTTT. As protein: CASSYSTGTGVGKLFF.